This T cell receptor beta chain was sequenced for a study of T cell responses to AZD1222 COVID-19 vaccine. Looking at the study overall: Pooling of second doses given at about 4 or about 12 weeks was done. Study findings and constraints: Baseline testing showed seropositivity in only five to seven AZD1222 recipients.

As concerns this clone: The antigen remains undetermined.

V dropped 6 bases and J dropped 4; count of bases not matched to a gene: 8. Germline CDR1 and CDR2: LNHDA and SQIVND (reference sequence). There are 14 residues in the CDR3. Generated by immunoSEQ multiplex PCR, the TCRdb table keeps only in-frame clones and is missing some. The sample records approximately 80,000 clones, around 90% being singletons. The sample consisted of peripheral blood, taken on day 0 of AZD1222 vaccination. The sequence derives from an adult in good health. This chain links TRBV19 with TRBJ1-1; 7 bases are shared with TRBD1. The CDR3 DNA sequence: TGTGCCAGTAGGGAGGACAGGCTGAGCACTGAAGCTTTCTTT. The encoded protein is CASREDRLSTEAFF.